A selection of T cell receptor beta chains follows, all from one sample in a study of technical replicates of blood from a few donors. The table came from immunoSEQ multiplex PCR; TCRdb's copy has only in-frame clones and leaves some out. The sample shows tens of thousands of clones, roughly 94% of them seen only once. The specimen sequenced was T cells isolated from PBMCs. These receptors were taken from a human donor in good health. Each CDR3 is given without its conserved first and last residue. Each record gives: V gene, J gene, clone size, CDR3 protein. The size entry is marked missing in some rows and otherwise reads once, few, many or a size class.

v_gene: TRBV30
j_gene: TRBJ2-2
abundance: .
CDR3aa: AWSPSTGELF

v_gene: TRBV27
j_gene: TRBJ2-5
abundance: .
CDR3aa: ASSLYAGEETQY

v_gene: TRBV4-1
j_gene: TRBJ2-5
abundance: .
CDR3aa: ASRWTGAPQETQY

v_gene: TRBV30
j_gene: TRBJ1-5
abundance: few
CDR3aa: AWALGLSNQPQH

v_gene: TRBV4-1
j_gene: TRBJ2-2
abundance: .
CDR3aa: ASSHGGTNTGELF

v_gene: TRBV11-3
j_gene: TRBJ1-4
abundance: .
CDR3aa: ASSRGQGEKLF

v_gene: TRBV9
j_gene: TRBJ2-3
abundance: .
CDR3aa: ASQRTGLTDTQY

v_gene: TRBV5-4
j_gene: TRBJ1-2
abundance: .
CDR3aa: ASSPDREYGYT

v_gene: TRBV30
j_gene: TRBJ2-2
abundance: .
CDR3aa: AWSQTSGATGELF

v_gene: TRBV7-2
j_gene: TRBJ2-2
abundance: .
CDR3aa: ASSLLRTSGRSSGGELF

v_gene: TRBV4-2
j_gene: TRBJ2-1
abundance: once
CDR3aa: ASSQDRWTSGSNEQF

v_gene: TRBV27
j_gene: TRBJ2-7
abundance: .
CDR3aa: ASSFSPASSSYEQY

v_gene: TRBV5-6
j_gene: TRBJ2-6
abundance: .
CDR3aa: ASSLRAGISGANVLT

v_gene: TRBV9
j_gene: TRBJ1-4
abundance: .
CDR3aa: ASSVATGIDEKLF

v_gene: TRBV29-1
j_gene: TRBJ2-7
abundance: .
CDR3aa: SVEENHYEQY

v_gene: TRBV7-2
j_gene: TRBJ2-5
abundance: .
CDR3aa: ASSLGGTGKETQY

v_gene: TRBV10-2
j_gene: TRBJ1-1
abundance: .
CDR3aa: ASNPWANTEAF

v_gene: TRBV4-1
j_gene: TRBJ2-7
abundance: .
CDR3aa: ASSQRQGVNEQY

v_gene: TRBV6-6
j_gene: TRBJ2-5
abundance: .
CDR3aa: ASSYSEETQY

v_gene: TRBV9
j_gene: TRBJ2-5
abundance: .
CDR3aa: ASSVGGGRETQY

v_gene: TRBV6-6
j_gene: TRBJ2-7
abundance: .
CDR3aa: ASSYSAGEQY

v_gene: TRBV7-9
j_gene: TRBJ2-4
abundance: .
CDR3aa: ASSLTGGEGIQY

v_gene: TRBV27
j_gene: TRBJ1-5
abundance: .
CDR3aa: ASSSLFQGPGNQPQH

v_gene: TRBV13
j_gene: TRBJ2-2
abundance: .
CDR3aa: ASSPLGLAGSAGELF

v_gene: TRBV18
j_gene: TRBJ2-1
abundance: .
CDR3aa: ASSARVWAGGPDEQF

v_gene: TRBV4-2
j_gene: TRBJ2-1
abundance: .
CDR3aa: ASSQGTAPSYNEQF

v_gene: TRBV15
j_gene: TRBJ1-1
abundance: .
CDR3aa: ATMTLQGTEAF

v_gene: TRBV6-1
j_gene: TRBJ2-7
abundance: .
CDR3aa: ASSELRGVSYEQY

v_gene: TRBV10-1
j_gene: TRBJ2-7
abundance: few
CDR3aa: ASSEGTVSYEQY

v_gene: TRBV30
j_gene: TRBJ2-7
abundance: .
CDR3aa: AWSSGTPNEQY

v_gene: TRBV15
j_gene: TRBJ2-3
abundance: once
CDR3aa: ATSLGLAGIPDTQY